A selection of T cell receptor beta chains follows, all from one sample in a study of shared clonotypes between healthy human individuals. Method: immunoSEQ multiplex PCR; TCRdb's copy keeps in-frame clones and lacks some. The sample includes some 2.1 million clones, about 95% of them seen just once. Material: naive CD8+ T cells sorted from blood. The receptors originated from a man aged 18 to 29 in good health. Each CDR3 is given with its conserved first and last residue. The D gene is left open where the match is weak. For some rows the clone size is stated as once, few or many, or as a class when expanded; others skip it.

J gene,V gene,D gene,clone size,CDR3 DNA,CDR3 protein
TRBJ1-1,TRBV19,TRBD1,NA,TGTGCCAGTGGTGGACAGGGAGCTTTCTTT,CASGGQGAFF
TRBJ2-7,TRBV7-3,NA,NA,TGTGCCAGCAGCTTACTGAATGGGCACGAGCAGTACTTC,CASSLLNGHEQYF
TRBJ2-7,TRBV5-1,NA,NA,TGCGCCAGCAGCCTAGGGACAACTTACGAGCAGTACTTC,CASSLGTTYEQYF
TRBJ2-1,TRBV4-2,NA,once,TGTGCCAGCAGCCAAGACCCCAGCTCCTACAATGAGCAGTTCTTC,CASSQDPSSYNEQFF
TRBJ1-1,TRBV5-4,NA,NA,TGTGCCACCCGGGCCGAGAACACTGAAGCTTTCTTT,CATRAENTEAFF
TRBJ2-7,TRBV7-9,TRBD1,NA,TGTGCCAGCAGCTCTAGGACAGGGGAATTCTACGAGCAGTACTTC,CASSSRTGEFYEQYF
TRBJ2-5,TRBV10-3,NA,NA,TGTGCCATCAGTGACCAGGGGGAGACCCAGTACTTC,CAISDQGETQYF
TRBJ2-5,TRBV5-1,NA,NA,TGCGCCAGCAGCTTGGTCGGGGAGACCCAGTACTTC,CASSLVGETQYF
TRBJ2-1,TRBV7-9,TRBD2,NA,TGTGCCAGCAGCTCCGGGACTAGCGGAGCCCCTTACAATGAGCAGTTCTTC,CASSSGTSGAPYNEQFF
TRBJ2-7,TRBV2,NA,NA,TGTGCCAGCAGGACGGGTAGCTCCTACGAGCAGTACTTC,CASRTGSSYEQYF
TRBJ1-2,TRBV27,NA,NA,TGTGCCAGCAGAAAAACGGGACCACCCGGAGGCTACACCTTC,CASRKTGPPGGYTF
TRBJ1-2,TRBV6-5,NA,NA,TGTGCCAGCAGTTACTCCTCAGGGATGGGCTACACCTTC,CASSYSSGMGYTF
TRBJ2-7,TRBV5-1,NA,NA,TGCGCCAGCAGCTCTACGAGTCGGGAGCAGTACTTC,CASSSTSREQYF
TRBJ2-5,TRBV13,TRBD2,NA,TGTGCCAGCAGCTTAGGCCGGAGCGGGGGGGCGGAAGAGACCCAGTACTTC,CASSLGRSGGAEETQYF
TRBJ1-2,TRBV19,NA,NA,TGTGCCAGTAGTATAGACGGCAACTATGGCTACACCTTC,CASSIDGNYGYTF
TRBJ1-1,TRBV11-2,TRBD1,NA,TGTGCCAGCAGCTTCGGGACAGGCTATGAAGCTTTCTTT,CASSFGTGYEAFF
TRBJ2-5,TRBV7-2,TRBD2,NA,TGTGCCAGCAGCCCTCTAGCGGGAGGGCCTGAGACCCAGTACTTC,CASSPLAGGPETQYF
TRBJ2-1,TRBV27,NA,NA,TGTGCCAGCAGTTTTTCGGAAAACAATGAGCAGTTCTTC,CASSFSENNEQFF
TRBJ1-4,TRBV6-1,NA,NA,TGTGCCAGCAGTGATGCAGGCGAAGCAACTAATGAAAAACTGTTTTTT,CASSDAGEATNEKLFF
TRBJ2-1,TRBV7-6,NA,NA,TGTGCCAGCAGCTTAGATGCGGGTTACAATGAGCAGTTCTTC,CASSLDAGYNEQFF